The rows below give T cell receptor beta chains drawn from one sample of a study of blood T cells in healthy people across ages. MiXCR, run by TCRdb on the 5' RACE reads, gives a single entry per CDR3 protein. Of hundreds of thousands of distinct CDR3 sequences in the sample, 58% were seen once. The material sequenced was blood. The origin of the receptors is a man younger than 40 in good health. The CDR3 runs from the conserved cysteine through the conserved F or W. A D gene is named only where the DNA matches it firmly. Expanded clones get a size class; other rows say once, few or many, or leave the size out.

j_call: TRBJ1-2; v_call: TRBV5-1; d_call: -; clone_size: -; cdr3_nt: TGCGCCAGCAGCTTGGAATATCGGCAGGGTGACGGCTACACCTTC; cdr3_aa: CASSLEYRQGDGYTF
j_call: TRBJ2-4; v_call: TRBV20-1; d_call: -; clone_size: -; cdr3_nt: TGCAGTGCCCCCACGGGGGACATTCAGTACTTC; cdr3_aa: CSAPTGDIQYF
j_call: TRBJ1-2; v_call: TRBV28; d_call: -; clone_size: few; cdr3_nt: TGTGCCAGCACGGACACCCCTGCGGAGAACTATGGCTACACCTTC; cdr3_aa: CASTDTPAENYGYTF
j_call: TRBJ2-7; v_call: TRBV5-1; d_call: -; clone_size: few; cdr3_nt: TGCGCCAGCAGCCCGGCCGACAGGACCTACGAGCAGTACTTC; cdr3_aa: CASSPADRTYEQYF
j_call: TRBJ2-7; v_call: TRBV3-1; d_call: -; clone_size: -; cdr3_nt: TGTGCCAGCAGCCAAGATCAGGGACTCAGCCTCTACGAGCAGTACTTC; cdr3_aa: CASSQDQGLSLYEQYF
j_call: TRBJ2-3; v_call: TRBV12-3/TRBV12-4; d_call: -; clone_size: -; cdr3_nt: TGTGCCATCCATGGCGGAGTGACCGGAGATACGCAGTATTTT; cdr3_aa: CAIHGGVTGDTQYF
j_call: TRBJ2-2; v_call: TRBV6-2/TRBV6-3; d_call: -; clone_size: -; cdr3_nt: TGTGCCAGCATCCAGGGGCTAGCAACCGGGGAGCTGTTTTTT; cdr3_aa: CASIQGLATGELFF
j_call: TRBJ2-5; v_call: TRBV21-1; d_call: -; clone_size: few; cdr3_nt: TGTGCCAGCAGCAAAGAGGGTAGCCAAGAGACCCAGTACTTC; cdr3_aa: CASSKEGSQETQYF
j_call: TRBJ2-7; v_call: TRBV5-1; d_call: TRBD2; clone_size: -; cdr3_nt: TGCGCCAGCAGCCCGACCATTAGCGGGGGGGCATACGAGCAGTACTTC; cdr3_aa: CASSPTISGGAYEQYF
j_call: TRBJ2-5; v_call: TRBV7-8; d_call: -; clone_size: -; cdr3_nt: TGTGCCAGCAGCTTCCGCGGCGACGGAGAGACCCAGTACTTC; cdr3_aa: CASSFRGDGETQYF
j_call: TRBJ1-1; v_call: TRBV7-2; d_call: -; clone_size: -; cdr3_nt: TGTGCCAGCAGCCTACAAGCCGGATCTCAGGGCACTGAAGCTTTCTTT; cdr3_aa: CASSLQAGSQGTEAFF
j_call: TRBJ2-3; v_call: TRBV11-2; d_call: -; clone_size: -; cdr3_nt: TGTGCCAGCAGCTTAGATATGGGGATCACAGATACGCAGTATTTT; cdr3_aa: CASSLDMGITDTQYF
j_call: TRBJ2-7; v_call: TRBV27; d_call: -; clone_size: few; cdr3_nt: TGTGCCAGCAGTCCTAGCCCCCCGACACCCCAGTACTTC; cdr3_aa: CASSPSPPTPQYF
j_call: TRBJ2-3; v_call: TRBV12-3/TRBV12-4; d_call: -; clone_size: -; cdr3_nt: TGTGCCAGCACCCTTCAGGGCCTTCTTTCTACGCAGTATTTT; cdr3_aa: CASTLQGLLSTQYF
j_call: TRBJ1-1; v_call: TRBV12-3/TRBV12-4; d_call: TRBD1; clone_size: -; cdr3_nt: TGTGCCAGCAGGGGACAGGGGTCTTCTGCGAACACTGAAGCTTTCTTT; cdr3_aa: CASRGQGSSANTEAFF
j_call: TRBJ2-7; v_call: TRBV20-1; d_call: -; clone_size: -; cdr3_nt: TGCAGTGCTGGATCAGCAGTGGTAAATTCCTACGAGCAGTACTTC; cdr3_aa: CSAGSAVVNSYEQYF
j_call: TRBJ1-1; v_call: TRBV7-9; d_call: -; clone_size: -; cdr3_nt: TGTGCCAGCAGCGTAGCGGAGGACATGTGTGAAGCTTTCTTT; cdr3_aa: CASSVAEDMCEAFF
j_call: TRBJ2-5; v_call: TRBV10-3; d_call: TRBD2; clone_size: -; cdr3_nt: TGTGCCATCAGTGGGTTGACTAGCGTTAGTGGTGAGCAGTACTTC; cdr3_aa: CAISGLTSVSGEQYF
j_call: TRBJ2-7; v_call: TRBV10-3; d_call: TRBD1; clone_size: few; cdr3_nt: TGTGCCACCACCCCGGGACAGGGGGACTACGAGCAGTACTTC; cdr3_aa: CATTPGQGDYEQYF
j_call: TRBJ2-1; v_call: TRBV7-2; d_call: -; clone_size: few; cdr3_nt: TGTGCCAGCAGCTCCTTAGGTGAGCAGTTCTTC; cdr3_aa: CASSSLGEQFF
j_call: TRBJ2-6; v_call: TRBV7-7; d_call: TRBD1; clone_size: -; cdr3_nt: TGTGCCAGCAGTCCAACAGGGGGCGCACTACCTGGGGCCAACGTCCTGACTTTC; cdr3_aa: CASSPTGGALPGANVLTF
j_call: TRBJ1-6; v_call: TRBV10-3; d_call: -; clone_size: once; cdr3_nt: TGTGCCATCAGTGAGAGTTGGGAGGCCCTCCACTTT; cdr3_aa: CAISESWEALHF
j_call: TRBJ2-3; v_call: TRBV25-1; d_call: -; clone_size: few; cdr3_nt: TGTGCCAGCAGTGAATTAACAGATACGCAGTATTTT; cdr3_aa: CASSELTDTQYF
j_call: TRBJ2-3; v_call: TRBV20-1; d_call: TRBD2; clone_size: -; cdr3_nt: TGCAGTTCCCGAAGGCCTAGCGGGGACACAGATACGCAGTATTTT; cdr3_aa: CSSRRPSGDTDTQYF
j_call: TRBJ2-7; v_call: TRBV2; d_call: -; clone_size: -; cdr3_nt: TGTGCCAGCAGGGACGGAGGCTTATACGAGCAGTACTTC; cdr3_aa: CASRDGGLYEQYF
j_call: TRBJ1-2; v_call: TRBV24-1; d_call: -; clone_size: -; cdr3_nt: TGTGCCACCAGTGACGGACAGACGGCTGGCTACACCTTC; cdr3_aa: CATSDGQTAGYTF
j_call: TRBJ2-5; v_call: TRBV7-2; d_call: -; clone_size: -; cdr3_nt: TGTGCCAGCAGCTCGGGACACTATGAGCAGTACTTC; cdr3_aa: CASSSGHYEQYF
j_call: TRBJ2-7; v_call: TRBV28; d_call: TRBD1; clone_size: -; cdr3_nt: TGTGCCAGCAAGGCCAGGGGGTACGAGCAGTACTTC; cdr3_aa: CASKARGYEQYF
j_call: TRBJ2-5; v_call: TRBV20-1; d_call: -; clone_size: -; cdr3_nt: TGCAGTGCTAGAGCACTCACTTTGCAAGAGACCCAGTACTTC; cdr3_aa: CSARALTLQETQYF
j_call: TRBJ2-5; v_call: TRBV5-5; d_call: -; clone_size: -; cdr3_nt: TGTGCCAGCAGCCTGGGGGAGCAGTACCAAGAGACCCAGTACTTC; cdr3_aa: CASSLGEQYQETQYF
j_call: TRBJ2-7; v_call: TRBV7-2; d_call: TRBD1; clone_size: -; cdr3_nt: TGTGCCGGCAGCCTCCGACAGGGGGGCACCTACGAGCAGTACTTC; cdr3_aa: CAGSLRQGGTYEQYF